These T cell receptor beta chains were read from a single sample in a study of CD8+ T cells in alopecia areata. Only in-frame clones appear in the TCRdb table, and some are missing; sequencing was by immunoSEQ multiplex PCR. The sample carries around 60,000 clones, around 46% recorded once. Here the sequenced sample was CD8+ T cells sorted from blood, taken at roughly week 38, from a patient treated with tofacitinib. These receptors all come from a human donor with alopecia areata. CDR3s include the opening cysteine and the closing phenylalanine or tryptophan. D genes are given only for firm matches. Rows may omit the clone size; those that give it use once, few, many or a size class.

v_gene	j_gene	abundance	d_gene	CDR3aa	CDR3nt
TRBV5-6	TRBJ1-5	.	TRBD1	CASSLGTGGNQPQHF	TGTGCCAGCAGCTTGGGGACAGGGGGCAATCAGCCCCAGCATTTT
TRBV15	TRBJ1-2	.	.	CATSRAGTYYGYTF	TGTGCCACCAGCAGAGCCGGGACTTACTATGGCTACACCTTC
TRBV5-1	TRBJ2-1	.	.	CASSPRTEYNEQFF	TGCGCCAGCAGCCCCCGGACAGAATACAATGAGCAGTTCTTC
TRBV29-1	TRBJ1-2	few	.	CSVEEWDYGYTF	TGCAGCGTTGAAGAATGGGACTATGGCTACACCTTC
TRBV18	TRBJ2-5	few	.	CASSPPVGMETQYF	TGTGCCAGCTCACCACCGGTAGGGATGGAGACCCAGTACTTC
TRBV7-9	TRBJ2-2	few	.	CASSLVRGREALFF	TGTGCCAGCAGCTTAGTCCGCGGCAGGGAGGCGCTGTTTTTT
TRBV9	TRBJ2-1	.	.	CASSVALSVNEQFF	TGTGCCAGCAGCGTAGCTCTCTCTGTCAATGAGCAGTTCTTC
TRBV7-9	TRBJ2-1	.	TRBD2	CATRTSYNEQFF	TGTGCCACCCGGACTAGCTACAATGAGCAGTTCTTC
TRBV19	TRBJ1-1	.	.	CASSLVDVNTEAFF	TGTGCCAGTAGTCTGGTGGATGTGAACACTGAAGCTTTCTTT
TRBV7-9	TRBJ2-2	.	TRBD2	CASRAGGDAGELFF	TGTGCCAGCAGAGCGGGAGGGGACGCCGGGGAGCTGTTTTTT
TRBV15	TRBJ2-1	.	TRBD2	CATSRDPLAGGSSYNEQFF	TGTGCCACCAGCAGAGATCCCCTGGCGGGAGGGAGCTCCTACAATGAGCAGTTCTTC
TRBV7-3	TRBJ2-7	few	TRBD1	CASRPSDRGFPYEQYF	TGTGCCAGCAGACCTTCTGACAGGGGATTCCCCTACGAGCAGTACTTC
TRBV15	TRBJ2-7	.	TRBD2	CATSGGYYEQYF	TGTGCCACCTCGGGGGGATACTACGAGCAGTACTTC
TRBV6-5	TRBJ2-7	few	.	CASSLRQASSYEQYF	TGTGCCAGCAGTCTCCGGCAGGCTAGCTCCTACGAGCAGTACTTC
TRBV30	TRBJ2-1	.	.	CAWSIPQGLLGEQFF	TGTGCCTGGAGTATTCCCCAGGGACTCCTAGGTGAGCAGTTCTTC
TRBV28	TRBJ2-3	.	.	CASSTTDTQYF	TGTGCCAGCAGTACCACAGATACGCAGTATTTT
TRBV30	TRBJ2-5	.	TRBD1	CAWAGTGGETQYF	TGTGCCTGGGCCGGGACAGGGGGAGAGACCCAGTACTTC
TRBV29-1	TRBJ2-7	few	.	CSVLHADGEQYF	TGCAGCGTTTTACACGCTGATGGCGAGCAGTACTTC
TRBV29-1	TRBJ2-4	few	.	CSVIAKNIQYF	TGCAGCGTAATAGCCAAAAACATTCAGTACTTC
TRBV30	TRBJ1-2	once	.	CAWSVLGPLYGYTF	TGTGCCTGGAGTGTACTAGGGCCTCTATATGGCTACACCTTC
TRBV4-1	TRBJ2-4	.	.	CASSQEGSPVQYF	TGCGCCAGCAGCCAAGAAGGATCCCCCGTTCAGTACTTC